This is a list of T cell receptor beta chains from one sample in a study of T cells in localized non-small cell lung cancer. Sequenced by immunoSEQ multiplex PCR; TCRdb stores in-frame clones only, minus some. Here the sample spans about 92,000 clones, approximately 90% being singletons. The material sequenced was PBMCs, taken before any cancer treatment. The receptor source for this set is a woman aged 40 to 75 with stage II squamous cell lung carcinoma. Both conserved end residues are part of each CDR3. A D gene is named only where the DNA matches it firmly. Expanded clones get a size class; other rows say once, few or many, or leave the size out.

J gene: TRBJ1-2
D gene: TRBD1
clone size: -
V gene: TRBV19
CDR3 length: 15
CDR3 protein: CASSTGTGRRDGYTF
CDR3 DNA: TGTGCCAGTAGTACTGGGACAGGGCGTAGGGATGGCTACACCTTC

J gene: TRBJ1-1
D gene: -
clone size: -
V gene: TRBV11-2
CDR3 length: 12
CDR3 protein: CASSLGRTEAFF
CDR3 DNA: TGTGCCAGCAGCTTAGGTAGGACTGAAGCTTTCTTT

J gene: TRBJ1-2
D gene: -
clone size: -
V gene: TRBV19
CDR3 length: 15
CDR3 protein: CASSTPGQLLYGYTF
CDR3 DNA: TGTGCCAGTAGTACTCCCGGACAGCTCCTCTATGGCTACACCTTC

J gene: TRBJ1-1
D gene: TRBD1
clone size: once
V gene: TRBV6-6
CDR3 length: 12
CDR3 protein: CASRTGGGEAFF
CDR3 DNA: TGTGCCAGCAGAACAGGGGGCGGTGAAGCTTTCTTT

J gene: TRBJ2-3
D gene: TRBD2
clone size: -
V gene: TRBV13
CDR3 length: 15
CDR3 protein: CASSFSGGGTDTQYF
CDR3 DNA: TGTGCCAGCAGCTTTAGCGGGGGAGGGACAGATACGCAGTATTTT

J gene: TRBJ1-1
D gene: -
clone size: -
V gene: TRBV28
CDR3 length: 13
CDR3 protein: CASSEAPGTEAFF
CDR3 DNA: TGTGCCAGCAGCGAAGCCCCAGGCACTGAAGCTTTCTTT

J gene: TRBJ2-7
D gene: -
clone size: once
V gene: TRBV27
CDR3 length: 13
CDR3 protein: CASSLSQGYEQYF
CDR3 DNA: TGTGCCAGCAGTTTATCCCAGGGCTACGAGCAGTACTTC

J gene: TRBJ2-5
D gene: TRBD2
clone size: -
V gene: TRBV11-2
CDR3 length: 15
CDR3 protein: CASSRGTSLTGTQYF
CDR3 DNA: TGTGCCAGCAGCCGAGGGACTAGCCTCACGGGGACCCAGTACTTC

J gene: TRBJ1-4
D gene: -
clone size: -
V gene: TRBV6-6
CDR3 length: 13
CDR3 protein: CASSHVANEKLFF
CDR3 DNA: TGTGCCAGCTCCCACGTGGCTAATGAAAAACTGTTTTTT

J gene: TRBJ2-1
D gene: TRBD1
clone size: -
V gene: TRBV5-6
CDR3 length: 15
CDR3 protein: CASSAGTAFFDEQFF
CDR3 DNA: TGTGCCAGCAGCGCCGGGACAGCATTTTTCGATGAGCAGTTCTTC

J gene: TRBJ1-2
D gene: -
clone size: -
V gene: TRBV2
CDR3 length: 15
CDR3 protein: CASSERVQTYDGYTF
CDR3 DNA: TGTGCCAGCAGTGAACGGGTACAAACCTATGACGGCTACACCTTC

J gene: TRBJ1-5
D gene: -
clone size: -
V gene: TRBV19
CDR3 length: 15
CDR3 protein: CASSMGVPGNQPQHF
CDR3 DNA: TGTGCCAGTAGTATGGGGGTGCCGGGCAATCAGCCCCAGCATTTT

J gene: TRBJ2-1
D gene: TRBD1
clone size: once
V gene: TRBV19
CDR3 length: 18
CDR3 protein: CASSKIGTGLVGGGEQFF
CDR3 DNA: TGTGCCAGTAGTAAGATCGGGACAGGGCTGGTGGGGGGTGGTGAGCAGTTCTTC

J gene: TRBJ2-1
D gene: TRBD1
clone size: -
V gene: TRBV29-1
CDR3 length: 13
CDR3 protein: CSVPGTGNNEQFF
CDR3 DNA: TGCAGCGTTCCTGGGACAGGAAACAATGAGCAGTTCTTC

J gene: TRBJ1-1
D gene: -
clone size: -
V gene: TRBV14
CDR3 length: 13
CDR3 protein: CASSLVLNTEAFF
CDR3 DNA: TGTGCCAGCAGCCTAGTCTTGAACACTGAAGCTTTCTTT

J gene: TRBJ1-4
D gene: -
clone size: once
V gene: TRBV10-3
CDR3 length: 15
CDR3 protein: CAISSPGGLGEKLFF
CDR3 DNA: TGTGCCATCAGTTCTCCCGGAGGGCTGGGTGAAAAACTGTTTTTT

J gene: TRBJ1-1
D gene: -
clone size: -
V gene: TRBV15
CDR3 length: 14
CDR3 protein: CATSRVGRNTEAFF
CDR3 DNA: TGTGCCACCAGCAGAGTAGGACGGAACACTGAAGCTTTCTTT

J gene: TRBJ1-4
D gene: TRBD1
clone size: -
V gene: TRBV7-9
CDR3 length: 15
CDR3 protein: CASSPQTGTNEKLFF
CDR3 DNA: TGTGCCAGCAGCCCCCAGACAGGGACTAATGAAAAACTGTTTTTT

J gene: TRBJ1-1
D gene: -
clone size: -
V gene: TRBV27
CDR3 length: 15
CDR3 protein: CASSHRQLLNTEAFF
CDR3 DNA: TGTGCCAGCAGTCATCGACAGCTACTAAACACTGAAGCTTTCTTT

J gene: TRBJ2-3
D gene: TRBD1
clone size: -
V gene: TRBV9
CDR3 length: 16
CDR3 protein: CASSPNRQGARDTQYF
CDR3 DNA: TGTGCCAGCAGCCCAAACCGACAGGGGGCGAGGGATACGCAGTATTTT

J gene: TRBJ1-2
D gene: -
clone size: -
V gene: TRBV7-9
CDR3 length: 12
CDR3 protein: CASSFGGNGYTF
CDR3 DNA: TGTGCCAGCAGCTTCGGCGGGAATGGCTACACCTTC

J gene: TRBJ1-5
D gene: -
clone size: -
V gene: TRBV19
CDR3 length: 14
CDR3 protein: CASSIDNVNQPQHF
CDR3 DNA: TGTGCCAGTAGTATAGACAACGTAAATCAGCCCCAGCATTTT

J gene: TRBJ1-3
D gene: -
clone size: few
V gene: TRBV6-6
CDR3 length: 14
CDR3 protein: CASSPQVGGNTIYF
CDR3 DNA: TGTGCCAGCAGCCCCCAGGTGGGAGGAAACACCATATATTTT

J gene: TRBJ2-7
D gene: -
clone size: few
V gene: TRBV11-2
CDR3 length: 14
CDR3 protein: CASSFMLQSHEQYF
CDR3 DNA: TGTGCCAGCAGCTTCATGTTGCAGTCCCACGAGCAGTACTTC

J gene: TRBJ1-6
D gene: TRBD1
clone size: -
V gene: TRBV6-1
CDR3 length: 15
CDR3 protein: CASREPGQQNSPLHF
CDR3 DNA: TGTGCCAGCAGGGAACCGGGACAGCAGAATTCACCCCTCCACTTT

J gene: TRBJ2-3
D gene: -
clone size: -
V gene: TRBV6-4
CDR3 length: 15
CDR3 protein: CASSPLRGFADTQYF
CDR3 DNA: TGTGCCAGCAGCCCCCTCCGGGGGTTTGCAGATACGCAGTATTTT

J gene: TRBJ2-3
D gene: -
clone size: -
V gene: TRBV7-9
CDR3 length: 16
CDR3 protein: CASSSLTGSSTDTQYF
CDR3 DNA: TGTGCCAGCAGCTCGCTGACAGGATCAAGCACAGATACGCAGTATTTT

J gene: TRBJ1-3
D gene: -
clone size: -
V gene: TRBV6-6
CDR3 length: 13
CDR3 protein: CASRQASGNTIYF
CDR3 DNA: TGTGCCAGCAGACAGGCCTCTGGAAACACCATATATTTT

J gene: TRBJ1-2
D gene: -
clone size: -
V gene: TRBV9
CDR3 length: 12
CDR3 protein: CASSARKSGYTF
CDR3 DNA: TGTGCCAGCAGCGCGAGGAAAAGTGGCTACACCTTC

J gene: TRBJ2-5
D gene: -
clone size: -
V gene: TRBV4-1
CDR3 length: 13
CDR3 protein: CASSQDEGKTQYF
CDR3 DNA: TGCGCCAGCAGCCAAGATGAGGGAAAGACCCAGTACTTC

J gene: TRBJ2-6
D gene: -
clone size: -
V gene: TRBV30
CDR3 length: 13
CDR3 protein: CAWSPPPLNVLTF
CDR3 DNA: TGTGCCTGGAGTCCCCCTCCCCTCAACGTCCTGACTTTC